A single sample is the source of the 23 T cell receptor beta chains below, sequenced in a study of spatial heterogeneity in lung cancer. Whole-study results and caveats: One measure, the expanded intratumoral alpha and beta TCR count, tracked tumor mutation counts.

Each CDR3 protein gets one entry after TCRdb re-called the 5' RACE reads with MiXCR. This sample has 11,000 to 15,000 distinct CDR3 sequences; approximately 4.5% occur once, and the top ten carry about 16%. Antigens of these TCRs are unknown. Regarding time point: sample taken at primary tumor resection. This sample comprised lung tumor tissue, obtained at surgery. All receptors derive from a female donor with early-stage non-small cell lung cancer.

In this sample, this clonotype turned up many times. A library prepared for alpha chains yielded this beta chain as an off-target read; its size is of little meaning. In nucleotides, the CDR3 is TGTGCCAGCAGCTTACCCACGCCAACCAGGGGCCTCCTCTCCTACGAGCAGTACTTC. Translated, it gives CASSLPTPTRGLLSYEQYF. The chain joins TRBV6-2 or TRBV6-3 to TRBJ2-7; D may be TRBD1 (6 bases). The CDR3 has 19 amino acids. V was trimmed by 6 bases and J by 0 bases, leaving 27 bases between them. CDR1 is MNHEY, CDR2 SVGEGT, per germline.

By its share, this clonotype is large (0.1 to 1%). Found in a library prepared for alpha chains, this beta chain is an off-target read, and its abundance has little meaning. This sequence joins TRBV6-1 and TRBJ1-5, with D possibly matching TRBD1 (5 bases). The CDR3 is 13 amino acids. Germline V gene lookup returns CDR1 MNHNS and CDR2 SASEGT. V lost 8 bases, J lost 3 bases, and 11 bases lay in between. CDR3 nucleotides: TGTGCCAGCCGGGACCGTTACAATCAGCCCCAGCATTTT. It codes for CASRDRYNQPQHF.

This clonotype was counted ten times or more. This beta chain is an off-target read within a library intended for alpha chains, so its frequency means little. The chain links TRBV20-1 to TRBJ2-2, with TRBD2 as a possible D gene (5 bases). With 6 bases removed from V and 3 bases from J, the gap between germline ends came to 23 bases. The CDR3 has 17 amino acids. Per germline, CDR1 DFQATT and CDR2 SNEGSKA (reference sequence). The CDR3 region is CSAAGREDGLHTGELFF. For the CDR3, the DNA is TGCAGTGCGGCGGGCCGAGAGGACGGACTCCACACCGGGGAGCTGTTTTTT.

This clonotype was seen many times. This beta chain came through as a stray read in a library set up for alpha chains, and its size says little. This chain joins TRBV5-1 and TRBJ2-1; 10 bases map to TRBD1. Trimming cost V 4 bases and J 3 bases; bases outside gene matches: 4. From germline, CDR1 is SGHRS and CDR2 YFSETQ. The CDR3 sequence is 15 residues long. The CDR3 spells CASSNRDRGYNEQFF. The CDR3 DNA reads TGCGCCAGCAGCAACCGGGACAGGGGCTACAATGAGCAGTTCTTC.

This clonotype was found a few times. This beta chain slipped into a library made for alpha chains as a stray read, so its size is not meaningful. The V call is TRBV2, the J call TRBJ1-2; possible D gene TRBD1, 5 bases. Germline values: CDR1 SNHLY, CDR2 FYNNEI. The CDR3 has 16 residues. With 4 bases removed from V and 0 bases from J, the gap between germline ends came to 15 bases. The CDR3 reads CASSANLRGANYGYTF. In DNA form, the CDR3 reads TGTGCCAGCAGTGCTAATCTAAGGGGAGCTAACTATGGCTACACCTTC.

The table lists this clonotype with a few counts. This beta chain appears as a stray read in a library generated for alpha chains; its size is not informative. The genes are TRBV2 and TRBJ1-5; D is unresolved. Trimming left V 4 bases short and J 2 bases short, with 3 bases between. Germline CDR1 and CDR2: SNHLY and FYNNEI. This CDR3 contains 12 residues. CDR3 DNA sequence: TGTGCCAGCAGTGGGGGCAATCAGCCCCAGCATTTT. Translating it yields CASSGGNQPQHF.

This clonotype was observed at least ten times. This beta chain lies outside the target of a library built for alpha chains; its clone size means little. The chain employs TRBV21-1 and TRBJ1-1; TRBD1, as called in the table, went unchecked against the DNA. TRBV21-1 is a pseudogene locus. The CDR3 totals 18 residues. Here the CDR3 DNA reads TGTGCCAGCAGCCCCCACGCAGGACAGGGATTCAACAGGACTGAAGCTTTCTTT. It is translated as CASSPHAGQGFNRTEAFF.

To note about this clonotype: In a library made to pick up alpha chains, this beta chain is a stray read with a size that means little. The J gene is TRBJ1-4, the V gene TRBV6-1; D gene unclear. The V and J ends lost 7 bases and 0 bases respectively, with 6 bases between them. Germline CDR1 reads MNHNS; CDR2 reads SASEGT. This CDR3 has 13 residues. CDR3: CASIGTTNEKLFF. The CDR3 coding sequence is TGTGCCAGCATCGGGACAACTAATGAAAAACTGTTTTTT.

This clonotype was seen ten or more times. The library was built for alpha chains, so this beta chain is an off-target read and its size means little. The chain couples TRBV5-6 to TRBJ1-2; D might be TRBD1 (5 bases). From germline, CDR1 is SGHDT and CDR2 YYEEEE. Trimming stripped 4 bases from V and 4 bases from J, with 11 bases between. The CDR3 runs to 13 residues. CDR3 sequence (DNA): TGTGCCAGCAGCCCTGACAGTTCCTATGGCTACACCTTC. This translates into CASSPDSSYGYTF.

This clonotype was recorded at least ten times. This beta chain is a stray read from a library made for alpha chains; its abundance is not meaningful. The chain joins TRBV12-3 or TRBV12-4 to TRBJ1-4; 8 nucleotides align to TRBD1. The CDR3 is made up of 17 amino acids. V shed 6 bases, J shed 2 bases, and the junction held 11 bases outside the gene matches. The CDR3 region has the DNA TGTGCCAGCAGCCCAGGGGCAGGGGGCCGGACTAATGAAAAACTGTTTTTT. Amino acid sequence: CASSPGAGGRTNEKLFF.

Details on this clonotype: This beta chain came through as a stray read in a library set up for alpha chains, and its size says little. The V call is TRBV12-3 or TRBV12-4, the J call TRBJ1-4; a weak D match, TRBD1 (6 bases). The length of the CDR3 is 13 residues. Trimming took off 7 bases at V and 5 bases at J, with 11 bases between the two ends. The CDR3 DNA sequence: TGTGCCAGCACCCTAAGGGGGAATGAAAAACTGTTTTTT. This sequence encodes CASTLRGNEKLFF.

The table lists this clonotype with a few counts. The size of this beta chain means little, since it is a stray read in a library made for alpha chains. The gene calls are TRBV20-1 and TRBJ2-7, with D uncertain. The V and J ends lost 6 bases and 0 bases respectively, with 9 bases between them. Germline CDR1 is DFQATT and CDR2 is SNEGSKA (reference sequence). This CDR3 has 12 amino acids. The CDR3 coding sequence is TGCAGTGCCGGGCGAGGCTCCTACGAGCAGTACTTC. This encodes CSAGRGSYEQYF.

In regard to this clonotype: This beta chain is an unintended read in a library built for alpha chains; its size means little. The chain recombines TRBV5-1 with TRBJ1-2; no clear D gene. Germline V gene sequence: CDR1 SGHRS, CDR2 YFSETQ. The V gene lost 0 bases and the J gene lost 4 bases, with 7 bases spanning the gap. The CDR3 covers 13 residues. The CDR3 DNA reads TGCGCCAGCAGCTTGGAGGGCTTCTATGGCTACACCTTC. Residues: CASSLEGFYGYTF.

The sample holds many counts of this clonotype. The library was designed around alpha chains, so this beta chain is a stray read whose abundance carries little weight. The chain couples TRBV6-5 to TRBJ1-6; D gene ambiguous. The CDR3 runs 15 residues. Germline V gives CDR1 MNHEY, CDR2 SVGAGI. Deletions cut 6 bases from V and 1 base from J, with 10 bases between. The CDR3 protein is CASRGSGSYNSPLHF. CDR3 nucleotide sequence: TGTGCCAGCAGAGGATCGGGGTCCTATAATTCACCCCTCCACTTT.

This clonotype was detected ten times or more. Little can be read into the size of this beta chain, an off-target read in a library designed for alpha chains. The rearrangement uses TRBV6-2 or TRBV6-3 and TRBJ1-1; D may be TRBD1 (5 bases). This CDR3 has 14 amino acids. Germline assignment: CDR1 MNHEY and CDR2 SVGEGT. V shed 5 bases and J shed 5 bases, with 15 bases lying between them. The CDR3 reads CASSQASGRTEAFF. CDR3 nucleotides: TGTGCCAGCAGTCAAGCCTCAGGGCGAACTGAAGCTTTCTTT.

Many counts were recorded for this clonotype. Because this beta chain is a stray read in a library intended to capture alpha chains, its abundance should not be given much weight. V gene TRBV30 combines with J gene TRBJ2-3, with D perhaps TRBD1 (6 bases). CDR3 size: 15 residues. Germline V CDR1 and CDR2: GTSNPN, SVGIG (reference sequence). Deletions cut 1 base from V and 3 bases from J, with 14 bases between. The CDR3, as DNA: TGTGCCTGGAGTGCCAAAAGGGGGAAAACAGATACGCAGTATTTT. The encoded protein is CAWSAKRGKTDTQYF.

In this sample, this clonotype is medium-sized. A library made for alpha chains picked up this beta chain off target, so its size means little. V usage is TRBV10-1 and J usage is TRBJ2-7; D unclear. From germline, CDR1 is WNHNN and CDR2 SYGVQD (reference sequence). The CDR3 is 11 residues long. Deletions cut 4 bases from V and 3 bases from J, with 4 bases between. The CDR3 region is CASSAGYEQYF. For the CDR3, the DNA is TGCGCCAGCAGTGCGGGCTACGAGCAGTACTTC.

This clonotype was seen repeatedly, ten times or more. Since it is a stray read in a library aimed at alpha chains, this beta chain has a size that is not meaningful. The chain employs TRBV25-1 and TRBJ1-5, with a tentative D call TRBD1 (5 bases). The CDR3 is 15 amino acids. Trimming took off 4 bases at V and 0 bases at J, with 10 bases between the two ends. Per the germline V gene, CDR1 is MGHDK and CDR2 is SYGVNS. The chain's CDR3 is CASSGGHLSNQPQHF. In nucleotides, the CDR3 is TGTGCCAGCAGTGGCGGACACCTTAGCAATCAGCCCCAGCATTTT. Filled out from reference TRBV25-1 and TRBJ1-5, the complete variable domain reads EADIYQTPRYLVIGTGKKITLECSQTMGHDKMYWYQQDPGMELHLIHYSYGVNSTEKGDLSSESTVSRIRTEHFPLTLESARPSHTSQYLCASSGGHLSNQPQHFGDGTRLSIL.

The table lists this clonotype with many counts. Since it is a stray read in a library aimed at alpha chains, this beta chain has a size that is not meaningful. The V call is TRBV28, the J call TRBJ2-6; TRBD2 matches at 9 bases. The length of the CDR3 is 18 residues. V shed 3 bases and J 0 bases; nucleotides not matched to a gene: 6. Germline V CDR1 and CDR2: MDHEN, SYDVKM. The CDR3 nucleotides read TGTGCCAGCAGTTTCGGAGCGGGGGGTTCCTCTGGGGCCAACGTCCTGACTTTC. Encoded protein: CASSFGAGGSSGANVLTF. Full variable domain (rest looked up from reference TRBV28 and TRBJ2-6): DVKVTQSSRYLVKRTGEKVFLECVQDMDHENMFWYRQDPGLGLRLIYFSYDVKMKEKGDIPEGYSVSREKKERFSLILESASTNQTSMYLCASSFGAGGSSGANVLTFGAGSRLTVL.

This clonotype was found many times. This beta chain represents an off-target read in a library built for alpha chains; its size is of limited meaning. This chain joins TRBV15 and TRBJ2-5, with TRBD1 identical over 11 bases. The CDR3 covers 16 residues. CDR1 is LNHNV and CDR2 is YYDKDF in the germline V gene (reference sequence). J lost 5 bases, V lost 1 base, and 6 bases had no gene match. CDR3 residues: CATSRVPDRGLETQYF. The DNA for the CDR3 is TGTGCCACCAGCAGAGTTCCGGACAGGGGGCTTGAGACCCAGTACTTC. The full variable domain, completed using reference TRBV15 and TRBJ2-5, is DAMVIQNPRYQVTQFGKPVTLSCSQTLNHNVMYWYQQKSSQAPKLLFHYYDKDFNNEADTPDNFQSRRPNTSFCFLDIRSPGLGDTAMYLCATSRVPDRGLETQYFGPGTRLLVL.

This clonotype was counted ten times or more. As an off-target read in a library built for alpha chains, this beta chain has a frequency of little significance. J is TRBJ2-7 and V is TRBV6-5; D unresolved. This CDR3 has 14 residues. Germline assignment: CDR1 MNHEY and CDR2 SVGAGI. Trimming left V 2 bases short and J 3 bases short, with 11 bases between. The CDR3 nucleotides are TGTGCCAGCAGTTACGGGTCTGGAAGCTACGAGCAGTACTTC. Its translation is CASSYGSGSYEQYF.

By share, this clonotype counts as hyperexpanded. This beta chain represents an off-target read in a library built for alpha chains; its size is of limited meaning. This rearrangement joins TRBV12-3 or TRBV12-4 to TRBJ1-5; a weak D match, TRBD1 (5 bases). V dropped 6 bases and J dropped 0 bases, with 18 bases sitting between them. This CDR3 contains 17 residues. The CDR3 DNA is TGTGCCAGCAGATCCGGGACGGTGCATGATAGCAATCAGCCCCAGCATTTT. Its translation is CASRSGTVHDSNQPQHF.

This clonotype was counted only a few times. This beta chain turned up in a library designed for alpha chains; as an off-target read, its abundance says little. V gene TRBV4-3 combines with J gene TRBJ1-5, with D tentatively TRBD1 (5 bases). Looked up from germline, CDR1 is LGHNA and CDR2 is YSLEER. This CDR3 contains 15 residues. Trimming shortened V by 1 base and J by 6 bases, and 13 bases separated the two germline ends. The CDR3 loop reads CASSQAHQGFQPQHF. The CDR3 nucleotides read TGCGCCAGCAGCCAAGCACACCAGGGTTTTCAGCCCCAGCATTTT.